Each of the 16 T cell receptor beta chains below was sequenced from the same sample in a study of a mutant IDH1 vaccine in newly diagnosed glioma. Clones were sequenced by immunoSEQ multiplex PCR, and TCRdb holds only the in-frame ones, with some missing. Here the sample spans approximately 56,000 clones, less than 70% being singletons. Their antigens are not known. Time point given: week 47, end of study. Doses consisted of 300 ug of mutant IDH1 20-mer peptide each, paired with topical imiquimod. The material sequenced was peripheral blood mononuclear cells (PBMCs), taken from a glioma patient whose treatment included an IDH1 peptide vaccine. These receptors originate from a man aged 40-50 years with glioma. Some clones in this sample may be carry-over from other donors' samples.

V gene TRBV5-4 combines with J gene TRBJ1-1; tentative D call: TRBD1 (6 bases). The V gene's germline CDR1 is SGHNT and CDR2 YYREEE (reference sequence). The CDR3 is 19 amino acids. V was clipped by 4 bases and J by 8 bases, with 33 bases between them. The CDR3 sequence: CASSQGGGASNGPPHEAFF. CDR3 DNA: TGTGCCAGCAGCCAGGGAGGGGGAGCCTCCAACGGCCCACCTCACGAAGCTTTCTTT.

The chain joins TRBV19 to TRBJ2-7, with D uncertain. This CDR3 spans 13 amino acids. Germline V lookup: CDR1 LNHDA, CDR2 SQIVND (reference sequence). V lost 0 bases, J lost 7 bases, and 10 bases lay in between. As DNA, the CDR3 is TGTGCCAGTAGTATAGACACTCTTAGGGAGCAGTACTTC. Its translation is CASSIDTLREQYF.

In DNA form, the CDR3 reads TGTGCCAGCGGGGACAGCCGTAACGTGGAGGGAACTGAAGCTTTCTTT. Translated, it gives CASGDSRNVEGTEAFF. V usage is TRBV21-1 and J usage is TRBJ1-1; the table's D call TRBD1 went unverified against the DNA. TRBV21-1 has pseudogene status. CDR3 length equals 16 residues.

This clone was recorded only once. The chain links TRBV28 to TRBJ2-5, with D hard to call. V was clipped by 6 bases and J by 2 bases, with 10 bases between them. The germline gives CDR1 MDHEN, CDR2 SYDVKM. The CDR3 spans 13 residues. For the CDR3, the DNA is TGTGCCAGCAGAACAGACCCACAAGAGACCCAGTACTTC. Translated: CASRTDPQETQYF.

This clone has only a few counts. The chain has TRBV30 and TRBJ1-1, with D possibly TRBD1 on 5 matching bases. V lost 4 bases to trimming and J lost 0 bases, with 9 bases between them. The CDR3 is 13 residues long. Germline CDR1 reads GTSNPN; CDR2 reads SVGIG (reference sequence). Here the CDR3 DNA reads TGTGCCTGGACCCTGGGGCTGAACACTGAAGCTTTCTTT. This sequence encodes CAWTLGLNTEAFF.

The CDR3 is CASSQVTGTGEQYF. The CDR3 DNA sequence: TGTGCCAGCAGCCAAGTGACAGGGACGGGCGAGCAGTACTTC. This chain uses TRBV14 with TRBJ2-7; 7 bases are a match to TRBD1. This CDR3 has 14 amino acids. Trimming removed 1 base from V and 6 bases from J; junction bases left unmatched: 6. CDR1 and CDR2 (germline): SGHDN, FVKESK.

The chain uses TRBV30 and TRBJ1-1, with 8 bases matching TRBD1. V trimming: 1 base; J trimming: 4 bases; junction bases outside the gene matches: 14. This CDR3 region has 17 residues. The germline V gene encodes CDR1 GTSNPN and CDR2 SVGIG (reference sequence). The CDR3 DNA reads as TGTGCCTGGAGTGAAAAAAGGACAGGGAGACTGTTCACTGAAGCTTTCTTT. This codes for CAWSEKRTGRLFTEAFF.

V is TRBV27 and J is TRBJ2-7; perhaps TRBD1 as D (6 bases). Per germline, CDR1 MNHEY and CDR2 SMNVEV (reference sequence). V shed 5 bases and J shed 3 bases, with 17 bases lying between them. This CDR3 comprises 15 residues. The CDR3 loop is CASSGKKTGRYEQYF. The CDR3 bases are TGTGCCAGCAGTGGTAAAAAGACAGGCCGCTACGAGCAGTACTTC.

The gene calls are TRBV9 and TRBJ1-1; 9 bases are shared with TRBD1. Germline-derived CDR1 and CDR2 are SGDLS and YYNGEE. V shed 4 bases, J shed 1 base, and the junction held 11 bases outside the gene matches. This CDR3 comprises 17 residues. In nucleotides, the CDR3 is TGTGCCAGCAGCCCCCCTGGGGGGACAGGGCCGAACACTGAAGCTTTCTTT. Protein: CASSPPGGTGPNTEAFF.

CDR3 nucleotides: TGTGCCAGCAGTGACAGGGCTGTGGGTCAGCCCCAGCATTTT. Residues: CASSDRAVGQPQHF. V and J are TRBV6-1 and TRBJ1-5, with D perhaps matching TRBD1 (5 bases). Germline V gives CDR1 MNHNS, CDR2 SASEGT. CDR3 length: 14 residues. With 3 bases removed from V and 6 bases from J, the gap between germline ends came to 12 bases.

This clone was counted at least ten times. The gene calls are TRBV6-5 and TRBJ2-2, with 7 bases matching TRBD1. The germline V gene has CDR1 MNHEY and CDR2 SVGAGI. The CDR3 has 16 residues. Trimming removed 2 bases from V and 4 bases from J; junction bases left unmatched: 7. CDR3 bases: TGTGCCAGCAGTTACCGTCACAGGGGTGGCACCGGGGAGCTGTTTTTT. Protein product: CASSYRHRGGTGELFF.

The gene calls are TRBV25-1 and TRBJ2-1; weak D call: TRBD2 (6 bases). Germline V gene lookup returns CDR1 MGHDK and CDR2 SYGVNS. The CDR3 extends over 14 amino acids. V lost 6 bases and J lost 2, with 11 bases in between. CDR3 region: CASSRDSPYNEQFF. The CDR3 DNA follows: TGTGCCAGCAGCCGGGACTCACCCTACAATGAGCAGTTCTTC.

This chain joins TRBV4-1 and TRBJ1-1; D gene unclear. This CDR3 contains 13 residues. V was pared by 4 bases and J by 3 bases, with 9 bases between. Germline V CDR1 and CDR2: MGHRA, YSYEKL. The CDR3 coding sequence is TGCGCCAGCAGCCCGTGGGTCGACACTGAAGCTTTCTTT. Protein product: CASSPWVDTEAFF.

This chain connects TRBV5-6 to TRBJ2-7, with D possibly matching TRBD2 (6 bases). With 3 bases removed from V and 7 bases from J, the gap between germline ends came to 11 bases. The length of the CDR3 is 12 residues. Germline CDR1 SGHDT, CDR2 YYEEEE. DNA for the CDR3: TGTGCCAGCAGCTGGGGGGACGGAGAGCAGTACTTC. Translation: CASSWGDGEQYF.

The J gene is TRBJ2-2, the V gene TRBV9; TRBD1 matches at 8 bases. The J segment lost 2 bases and the V segment lost 2 bases, leaving 2 bases of the junction unmatched. The CDR3 totals 15 residues. Germline CDR1 is SGDLS and CDR2 is YYNGEE. The CDR3 region has the DNA TGTGCCAGCAGCGTGACAGGGGCCAACACCGGGGAGCTGTTTTTT. Protein product: CASSVTGANTGELFF.

Written as DNA, the CDR3 is TGTGCCAGCAGGCTAGCGGGATTGGGGGATACGCAGTATTTT. Protein product: CASRLAGLGDTQYF. The chain links TRBV7-2 to TRBJ2-3; 9 nucleotides match TRBD2. The germline V gene has CDR1 SGHTA and CDR2 FQGNSA. The length of the CDR3 is 14 residues. V shed 6 bases, J shed 6 bases, and the junction held 7 bases outside the gene matches.